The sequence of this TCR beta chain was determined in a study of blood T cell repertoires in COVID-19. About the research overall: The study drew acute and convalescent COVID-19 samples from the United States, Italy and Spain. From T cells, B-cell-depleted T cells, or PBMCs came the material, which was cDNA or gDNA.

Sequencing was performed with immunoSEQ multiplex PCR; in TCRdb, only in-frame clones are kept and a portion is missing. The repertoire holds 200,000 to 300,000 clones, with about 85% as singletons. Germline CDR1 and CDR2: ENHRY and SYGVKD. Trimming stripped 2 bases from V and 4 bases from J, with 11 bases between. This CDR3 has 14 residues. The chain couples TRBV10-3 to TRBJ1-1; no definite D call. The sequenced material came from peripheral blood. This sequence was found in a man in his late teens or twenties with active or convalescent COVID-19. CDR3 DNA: TGTGCCATCAGTGAGACGTCGGCAGGCACTGAAGCTTTCTTT. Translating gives CAISETSAGTEAFF.